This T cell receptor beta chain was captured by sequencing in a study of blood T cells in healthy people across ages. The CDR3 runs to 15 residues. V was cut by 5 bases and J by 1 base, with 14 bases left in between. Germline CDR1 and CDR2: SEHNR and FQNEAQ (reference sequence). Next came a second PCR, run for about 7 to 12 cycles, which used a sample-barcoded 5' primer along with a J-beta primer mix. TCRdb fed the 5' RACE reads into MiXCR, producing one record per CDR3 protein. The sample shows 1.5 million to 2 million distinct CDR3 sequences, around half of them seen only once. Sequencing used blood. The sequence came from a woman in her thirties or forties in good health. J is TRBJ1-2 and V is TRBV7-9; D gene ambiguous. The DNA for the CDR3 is TGTGCCAGCAGCCCGGTTTGGGGTCATAACTATGGCTACACCTTC. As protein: CASSPVWGHNYGYTF. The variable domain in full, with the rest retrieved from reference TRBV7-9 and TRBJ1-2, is DTGVSQNPRHKITKRGQNVTFRCDPISEHNRLYWYRQTLGQGPEFLTYFQNEAQLEKSRLLSDRFSAERPKGSFSTLEIQRTEQGDSAMYLCASSPVWGHNYGYTFGSGTRLTVV.